This TCR beta chain was sequenced for a study of T-cell reconstitution after alpha-beta-depleted transplantation in children. Study-wide points: There were reportedly several hundred expanded graft clones from which alpha-beta T cells came about two months after transplant.

Of note for this clonotype: No antigen is known for it.

CDR1 SGHAT and CDR2 FQNNGV come from the germline V gene. The CDR3 totals 15 residues. Trimming took off 5 bases at V and 5 bases at J, with 18 bases between the two ends. Preparation of the TCRbeta library was carried out with unique molecular identifiers. Each CDR3 protein gets one entry after TCRdb re-called the PCR reads with MiXCR. The sample yields about 170,000 distinct CDR3 sequences, 8.5% to 14% seen once. The receptor's source is a boy between 2 and 10 years old with acute myeloid leukemia, due to receive a stem cell transplant. The chain combines TRBV11-2 with TRBJ2-5; the D gene is possibly TRBD2 (6 bases). The sequences come from PBMCs, collected before TCRalphabeta/CD19-depleted stem cell transplant. CDR3 protein: CASSGPGLWEETQYF. CDR3 nucleotide sequence: TGTGCCAGCAGCGGTCCGGGACTCTGGGAGGAGACCCAGTACTTC.